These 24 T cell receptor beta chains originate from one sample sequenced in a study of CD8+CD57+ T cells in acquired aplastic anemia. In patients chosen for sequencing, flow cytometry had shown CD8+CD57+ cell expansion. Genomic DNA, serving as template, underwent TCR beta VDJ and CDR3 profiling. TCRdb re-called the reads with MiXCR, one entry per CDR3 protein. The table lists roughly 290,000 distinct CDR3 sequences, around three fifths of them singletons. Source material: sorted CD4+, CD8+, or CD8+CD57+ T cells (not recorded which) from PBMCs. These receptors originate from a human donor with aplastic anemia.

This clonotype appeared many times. CDR3 amino acids: CASSLAPRRTGAQETQYF. CDR3 bases: TGCGCCAGCAGCTTGGCCCCCCGTAGGACAGGGGCCCAAGAGACCCAGTACTTC. V and J are TRBV5-1 and TRBJ2-5, with 9 bases lining up with TRBD1. Germline V gene lookup returns CDR1 SGHRS and CDR2 YFSETQ. The CDR3 is made up of 18 amino acids. With V trimmed by 0 bases and J by 1 base, 10 bases remained unmatched.

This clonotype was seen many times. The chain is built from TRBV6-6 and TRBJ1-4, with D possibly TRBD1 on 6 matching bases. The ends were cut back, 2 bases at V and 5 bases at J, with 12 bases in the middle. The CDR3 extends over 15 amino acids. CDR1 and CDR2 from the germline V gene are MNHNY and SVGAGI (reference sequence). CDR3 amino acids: CASSYVRGMNEKLFF. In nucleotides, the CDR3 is TGTGCCAGCAGTTACGTAAGGGGGATGAATGAAAAACTGTTTTTT.

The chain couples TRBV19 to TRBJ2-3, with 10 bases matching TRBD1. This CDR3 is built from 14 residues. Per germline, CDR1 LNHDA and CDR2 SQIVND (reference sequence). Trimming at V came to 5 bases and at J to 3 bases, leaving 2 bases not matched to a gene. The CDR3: CASSVDRGTDTQYF. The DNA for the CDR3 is TGTGCCAGTAGTGTGGACAGGGGGACAGATACGCAGTATTTT.

The CDR3, as DNA: TGTGCCAGTAGACTGGGACCGACATACATGAACACTGAAGCTTTCTTT. This translates into CASRLGPTYMNTEAFF. This sequence joins TRBV19 and TRBJ1-1, with a tentative D call TRBD1 (5 bases). This CDR3 contains 16 residues. Germline V gene sequence: CDR1 LNHDA, CDR2 SQIVND (reference sequence). The V end was cut by 6 bases, the J end by 0 bases, with 17 bases between.

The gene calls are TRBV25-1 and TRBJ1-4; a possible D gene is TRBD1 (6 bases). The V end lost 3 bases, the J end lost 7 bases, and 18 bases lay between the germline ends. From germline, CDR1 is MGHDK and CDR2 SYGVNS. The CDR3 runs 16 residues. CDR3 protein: CASSDRGGGWSEKLFF. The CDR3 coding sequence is TGTGCCAGCAGTGACAGGGGAGGAGGATGGAGTGAAAAACTGTTTTTT.

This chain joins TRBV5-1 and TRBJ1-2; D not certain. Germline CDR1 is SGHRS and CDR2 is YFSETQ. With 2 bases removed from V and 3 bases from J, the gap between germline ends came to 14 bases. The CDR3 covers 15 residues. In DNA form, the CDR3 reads TGCGCCAGCAGCTTTCAAGTGGGAGCGGACTATGGCTACACCTTC. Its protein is CASSFQVGADYGYTF. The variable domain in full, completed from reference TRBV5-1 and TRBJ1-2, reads KAGVTQTPRYLIKTRGQQVTLSCSPISGHRSVSWYQQTPGQGLQFLFEYFSETQRNKGNFPGRFSGRQFSNSRSEMNVSTLELGDSALYLCASSFQVGADYGYTFGSGTRLTVV.

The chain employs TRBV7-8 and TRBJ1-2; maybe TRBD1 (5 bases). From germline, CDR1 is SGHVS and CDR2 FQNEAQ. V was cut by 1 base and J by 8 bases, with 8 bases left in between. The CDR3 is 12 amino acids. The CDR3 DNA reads TGTGCCAGCAGCTTAGTTGGGACGGGCTACACCTTC. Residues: CASSLVGTGYTF.

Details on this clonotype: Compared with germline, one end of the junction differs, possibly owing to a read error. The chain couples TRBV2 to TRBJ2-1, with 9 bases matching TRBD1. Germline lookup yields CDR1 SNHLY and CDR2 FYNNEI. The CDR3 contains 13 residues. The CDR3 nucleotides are TGCGCCAGCACTCGGGACAGGGACAATGAGCAGTTCTTC. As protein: CASTRDRDNEQFF.

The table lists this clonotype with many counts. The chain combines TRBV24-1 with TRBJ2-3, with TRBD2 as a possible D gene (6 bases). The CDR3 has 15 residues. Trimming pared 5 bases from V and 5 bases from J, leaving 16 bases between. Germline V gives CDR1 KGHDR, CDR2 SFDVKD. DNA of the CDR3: TGTGCCACCAGTGGGGGTTTCGGGAGCCAAGATACGCAGTATTTT. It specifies CATSGGFGSQDTQYF.

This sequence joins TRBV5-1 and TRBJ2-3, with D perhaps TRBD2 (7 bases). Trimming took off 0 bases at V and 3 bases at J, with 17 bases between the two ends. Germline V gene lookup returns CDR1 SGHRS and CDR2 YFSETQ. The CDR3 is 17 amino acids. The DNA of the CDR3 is TGCGCCAGCAGCTTGGCCTCGAGGGGGGGGCCGACAGATACGCAGTATTTT. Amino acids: CASSLASRGGPTDTQYF.

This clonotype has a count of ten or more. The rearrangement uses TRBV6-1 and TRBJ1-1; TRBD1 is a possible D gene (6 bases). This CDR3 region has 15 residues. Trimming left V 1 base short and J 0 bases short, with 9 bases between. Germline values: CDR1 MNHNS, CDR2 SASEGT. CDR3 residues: CASSEEDSVNTEAFF. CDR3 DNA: TGTGCCAGCAGTGAAGAGGACAGTGTGAACACTGAAGCTTTCTTT.

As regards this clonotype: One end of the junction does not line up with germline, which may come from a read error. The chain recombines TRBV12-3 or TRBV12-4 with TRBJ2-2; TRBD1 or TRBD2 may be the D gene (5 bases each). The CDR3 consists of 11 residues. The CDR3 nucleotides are TGTGCCAGCAGTCAGATGGGGGAGCTGTTCTTT. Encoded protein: CASSQMGELFF.

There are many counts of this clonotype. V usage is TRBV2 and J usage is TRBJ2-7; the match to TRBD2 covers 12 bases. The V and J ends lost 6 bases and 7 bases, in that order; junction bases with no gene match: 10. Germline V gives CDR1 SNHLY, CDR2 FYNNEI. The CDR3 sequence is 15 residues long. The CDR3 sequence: CASSPGLAGTSEQYF. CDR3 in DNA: TGTGCCAGCAGCCCCGGACTAGCGGGAACTAGTGAGCAGTACTTC.

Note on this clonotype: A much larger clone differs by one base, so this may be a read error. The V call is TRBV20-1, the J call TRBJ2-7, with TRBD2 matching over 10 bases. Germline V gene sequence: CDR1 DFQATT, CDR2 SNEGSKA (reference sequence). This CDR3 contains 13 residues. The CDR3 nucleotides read TGCAGTGCTAGCGGGACTAGCGACTACGAGCGGTACTTC. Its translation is CSASGTSDYERYF.

CDR3 loop: CASSVGKGGLNYGYTF. CDR3 in DNA: TGTGCCAGCAGCGTAGGGAAGGGGGGCCTTAACTATGGCTACACCTTC. The V call is TRBV9, the J call TRBJ1-2; possible D gene TRBD1, 6 bases. The CDR3 has 16 residues. Trimming pared 0 bases from V and 1 base from J, leaving 13 bases between. Germline loops: CDR1 SGDLS, CDR2 YYNGEE.

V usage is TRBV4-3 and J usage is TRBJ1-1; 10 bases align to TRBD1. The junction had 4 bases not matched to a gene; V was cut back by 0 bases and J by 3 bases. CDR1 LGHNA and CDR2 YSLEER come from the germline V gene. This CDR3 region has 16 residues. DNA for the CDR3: TGCGCCAGCAGCCAAGATATGACAGGGGGCCACACTGAAGCTTTCTTT. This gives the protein CASSQDMTGGHTEAFF.

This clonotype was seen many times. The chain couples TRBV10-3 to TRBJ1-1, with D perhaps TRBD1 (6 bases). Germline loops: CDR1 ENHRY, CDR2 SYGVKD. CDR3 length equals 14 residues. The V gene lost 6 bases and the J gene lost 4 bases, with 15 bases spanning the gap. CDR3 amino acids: CAIRPGGAATEAFF. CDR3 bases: TGTGCCATCAGGCCGGGGGGGGCCGCCACTGAAGCTTTCTTT.

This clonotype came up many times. CDR3 sequence reads: CSAARDRAWEQYF. CDR3 DNA sequence: TGCAGTGCCGCGAGGGACAGGGCGTGGGAGCAGTACTTC. This chain links TRBV20-1 with TRBJ2-7, with 9 bases lining up with TRBD1. The V and J ends lost 6 bases and 7 bases, in that order; junction bases with no gene match: 10. Germline V CDR1 and CDR2: DFQATT, SNEGSKA (reference sequence). This CDR3 is 13 amino acids long.

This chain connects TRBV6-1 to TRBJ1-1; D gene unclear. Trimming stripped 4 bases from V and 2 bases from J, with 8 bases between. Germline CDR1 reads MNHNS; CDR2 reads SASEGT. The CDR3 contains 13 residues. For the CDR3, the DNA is TGTGCCAGCAGTGGGGTTGTAAACACTGAAGCTTTCTTT. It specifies CASSGVVNTEAFF.

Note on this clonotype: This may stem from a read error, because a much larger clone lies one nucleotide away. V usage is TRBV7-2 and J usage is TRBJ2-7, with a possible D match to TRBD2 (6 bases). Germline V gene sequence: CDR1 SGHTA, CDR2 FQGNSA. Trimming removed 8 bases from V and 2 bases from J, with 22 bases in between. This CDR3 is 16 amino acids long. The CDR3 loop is CASSPPGAASPYEQYF. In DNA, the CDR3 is TGTGCCAGCTCACCCCCGGGAGCGGCGAGCCCCTACGAGCAGTACTTC.

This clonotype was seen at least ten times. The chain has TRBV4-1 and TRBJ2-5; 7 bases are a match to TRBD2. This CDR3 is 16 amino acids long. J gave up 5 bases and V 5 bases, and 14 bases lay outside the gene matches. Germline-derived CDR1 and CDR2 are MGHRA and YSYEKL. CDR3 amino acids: CASSLNSGYGVETQYF. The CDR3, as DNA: TGCGCCAGCAGCTTAAATAGCGGGTATGGTGTGGAGACCCAGTACTTC.

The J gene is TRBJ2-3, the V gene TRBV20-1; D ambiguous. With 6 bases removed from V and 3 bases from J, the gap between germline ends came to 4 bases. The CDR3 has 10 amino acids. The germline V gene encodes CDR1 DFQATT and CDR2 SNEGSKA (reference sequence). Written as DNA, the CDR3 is TGCAGTGCCGCGACAGATACGCAGTATTTT. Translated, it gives CSAATDTQYF.

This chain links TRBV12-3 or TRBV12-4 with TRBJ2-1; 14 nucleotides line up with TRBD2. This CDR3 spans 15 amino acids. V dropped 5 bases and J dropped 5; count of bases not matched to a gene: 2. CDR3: CASSGLAGGHNEQFF. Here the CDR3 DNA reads TGTGCCAGCAGTGGACTAGCGGGAGGACACAATGAGCAGTTCTTC.

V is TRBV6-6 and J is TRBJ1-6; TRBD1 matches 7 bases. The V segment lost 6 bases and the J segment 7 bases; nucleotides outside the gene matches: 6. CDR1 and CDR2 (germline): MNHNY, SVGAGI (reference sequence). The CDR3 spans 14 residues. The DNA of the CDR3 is TGTGCCAGCAGGGCGGGACAGTTGAATTCACCCCTCCACTTT. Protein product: CASRAGQLNSPLHF.